These T cell receptor beta chains were read from a single sample in a study of T cells in localized non-small cell lung cancer. Sequencing used immunoSEQ multiplex PCR; TCRdb keeps in-frame clones, though not all of them. The sample has about 40,000 clones; around 86% are singletons. This specimen consisted of peripheral blood, obtained before any cancer treatment. The receptors originated from a man aged 18-55 years with stage I lung adenocarcinoma. CDR3s include the opening cysteine and the closing phenylalanine or tryptophan. D genes are given only for firm matches. Only part of the rows carry a size: once, few, many, or a class if the clone is expanded.

-,TRBV14,-,TRBJ1-1,TGTGCCAGCAGCCAAGATCGCTACAAGAACACTGAAGCTTTCTTT,CASSQDRYKNTEAFF
TRBD1,TRBV9,-,TRBJ1-3,TGTGCCAGCAGCGTCCATGACAGGGAAGGAAACACCATATATTTT,CASSVHDREGNTIYF
-,TRBV6-5,-,TRBJ1-1,TGTGCCACCAGGACCGGACAGCCACCGTTTGAAGCTTTCTTT,CATRTGQPPFEAFF
TRBD1,TRBV6-1,-,TRBJ1-2,TGTGCCAGCAGCGATACAGGGGGTGGAGATGGCTACACCTTC,CASSDTGGGDGYTF
TRBD1,TRBV4-2,-,TRBJ2-1,TGTGCCAGCAGCCAAGAGGACAGGGGAAATGAGCAGTTCTTC,CASSQEDRGNEQFF
-,TRBV5-4,once,TRBJ1-1,TGTGCCAGCAGCTTTGAGAGCGGGGGGGTCACTGAAGCTTTCTTT,CASSFESGGVTEAFF
-,TRBV4-1,-,TRBJ2-3,TGCGCCAGCAGCCAAGATCCAGGGCTAGGGACAGATACGCAGTATTTT,CASSQDPGLGTDTQYF
TRBD1,TRBV30,-,TRBJ1-3,TGTGCCGCTTTACTGACAGGGCGGCAAAGTGGAAACACCATATATTTT,CAALLTGRQSGNTIYF
TRBD2,TRBV28,-,TRBJ2-3,TGTGCCAGCGACGGTCTAGCGGACACAGATACGCAGTATTTT,CASDGLADTDTQYF
-,TRBV9,-,TRBJ2-3,TGTGCCAGCAGCGTAGGTAGGAGGACCCCCACAGATACGCAGTATTTT,CASSVGRRTPTDTQYF
-,TRBV6-6,-,TRBJ1-2,TGTGCCAGCAACACTCGATACAGCGATGGCTACACCTTC,CASNTRYSDGYTF
-,TRBV10-2,-,TRBJ1-2,TGCGCCAGCAGGGAGGGAGACTATGGCTACACCTTC,CASREGDYGYTF
-,TRBV28,-,TRBJ1-4,TGTGCCAGCAGTTTATACGATAGGAGAAGTATGGTGTTTTTT,CASSLYDRRSMVFF
-,TRBV6-4,-,TRBJ1-3,TGTGCCAGCAAAATGGACAGCTACCGCTCTGGAAACACCATATATTTT,CASKMDSYRSGNTIYF
-,TRBV6-1,-,TRBJ1-6,TGTGCCAGCAGTGAAGCGACCGGGGCATCGGTTTCACCCCTCCACTTT,CASSEATGASVSPLHF
-,TRBV11-2,-,TRBJ2-3,TGTGCCAGCAGCCCCGGACAGCCCACAGATACGCAGTATTTT,CASSPGQPTDTQYF
-,TRBV4-3,-,TRBJ1-1,TGCGCCAGCAGCCACCATCTCTCTACAGGGAAGAACACTGAAGCTTTCTTT,CASSHHLSTGKNTEAFF
TRBD1,TRBV7-9,-,TRBJ1-1,TGTGCCAGCAGCTTAGGGGACAGGGATGAAGCTTTCTTT,CASSLGDRDEAFF
-,TRBV30,-,TRBJ2-7,TGTGCCTGGAGTGCCGATACACGAACCTACGAGCAGTACTTC,CAWSADTRTYEQYF
TRBD1,TRBV5-1,-,TRBJ1-1,TGCGCCAGCAGCTTGGCCAACCTCAGGGGGGAAGCTTTCTTT,CASSLANLRGEAFF
TRBD1,TRBV4-3,-,TRBJ1-2,TGCGCCAGCAGCCGCCGGACAGGGGGGCATAACTATGGCTACACCTTC,CASSRRTGGHNYGYTF
-,TRBV29-1,-,TRBJ1-1,TGCAGCGTTGAAATCTCCCCAAACACTGAAGCTTTCTTT,CSVEISPNTEAFF
TRBD2,TRBV7-8,-,TRBJ2-5,TGTGCCAGCAGCTTAGGGACGGCTAGCGGGGGACGAGAGACCCAGTACTTC,CASSLGTASGGRETQYF